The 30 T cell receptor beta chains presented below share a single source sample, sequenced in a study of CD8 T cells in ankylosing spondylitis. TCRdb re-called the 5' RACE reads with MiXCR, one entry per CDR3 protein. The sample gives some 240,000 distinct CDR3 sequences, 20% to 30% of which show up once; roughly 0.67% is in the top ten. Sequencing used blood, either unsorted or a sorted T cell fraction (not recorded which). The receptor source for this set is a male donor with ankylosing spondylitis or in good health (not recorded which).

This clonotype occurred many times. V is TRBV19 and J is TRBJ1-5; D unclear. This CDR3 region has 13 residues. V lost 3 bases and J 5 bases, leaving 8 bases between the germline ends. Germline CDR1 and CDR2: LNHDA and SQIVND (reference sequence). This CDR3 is CASSIQGDQPQHF. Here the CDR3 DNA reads TGTGCCAGTAGTATCCAAGGCGATCAGCCCCAGCATTTT.

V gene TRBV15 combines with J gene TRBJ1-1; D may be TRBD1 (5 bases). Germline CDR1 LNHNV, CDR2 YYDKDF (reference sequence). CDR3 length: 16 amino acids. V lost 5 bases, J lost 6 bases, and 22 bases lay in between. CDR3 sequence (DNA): TGTGCCACCAGCCGGCAGAGGAACAGGTTTAAGGCTGAAGCTTTCTTT. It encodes CATSRQRNRFKAEAFF. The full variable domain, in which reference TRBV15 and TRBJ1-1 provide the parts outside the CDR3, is DAMVIQNPRYQVTQFGKPVTLSCSQTLNHNVMYWYQQKSSQAPKLLFHYYDKDFNNEADTPDNFQSRRPNTSFCFLDIRSPGLGDTAMYLCATSRQRNRFKAEAFFGQGTRLTVV.

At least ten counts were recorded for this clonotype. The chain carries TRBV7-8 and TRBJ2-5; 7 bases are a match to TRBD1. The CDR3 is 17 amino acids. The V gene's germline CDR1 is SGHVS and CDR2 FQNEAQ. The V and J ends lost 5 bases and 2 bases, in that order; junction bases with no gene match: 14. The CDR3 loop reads CASSEMGGSRGQETQYF. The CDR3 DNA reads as TGTGCCAGCAGCGAGATGGGCGGTAGCAGGGGGCAAGAGACCCAGTACTTC.

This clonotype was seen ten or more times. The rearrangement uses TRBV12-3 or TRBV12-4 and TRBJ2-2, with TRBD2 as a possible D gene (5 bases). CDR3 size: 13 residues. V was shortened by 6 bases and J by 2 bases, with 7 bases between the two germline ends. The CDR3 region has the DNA TGTGCCAGCAGCTGGACTAACACCGGGGAGCTGTTTTTT. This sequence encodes CASSWTNTGELFF.

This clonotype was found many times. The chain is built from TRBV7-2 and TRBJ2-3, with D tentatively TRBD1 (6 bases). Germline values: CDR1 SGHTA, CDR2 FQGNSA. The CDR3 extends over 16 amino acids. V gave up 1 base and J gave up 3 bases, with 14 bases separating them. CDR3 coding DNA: TGTGCCAGCAGCTTAGTATGGGGGCCTACGACAGATACGCAGTATTTT. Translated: CASSLVWGPTTDTQYF. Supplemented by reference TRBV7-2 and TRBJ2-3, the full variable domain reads GAGVSQSPSNKVTEKGKDVELRCDPISGHTALYWYRQSLGQGLEFLIYFQGNSAPDKSGLPSDRFSAERTGGSVSTLTIQRTQQEDSAVYLCASSLVWGPTTDTQYFGPGTRLTVL.

The CDR3: CAISPQGAGVGYTF. DNA for the CDR3: TGTGCCATCAGTCCACAGGGGGCTGGGGTTGGCTACACCTTC. The genes are TRBV10-3 and TRBJ1-2; 9 bases map to TRBD1. The V gene's germline CDR1 is ENHRY and CDR2 SYGVKD. This CDR3 contains 14 residues. The V segment lost 5 bases and the J segment 7 bases; nucleotides outside the gene matches: 8.

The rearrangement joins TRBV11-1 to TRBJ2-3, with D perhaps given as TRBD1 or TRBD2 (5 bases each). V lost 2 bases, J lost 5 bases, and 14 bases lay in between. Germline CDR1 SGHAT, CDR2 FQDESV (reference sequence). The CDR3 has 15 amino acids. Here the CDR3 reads CASSLPGRAGDTQYF. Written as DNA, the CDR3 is TGTGCCAGCAGCTTACCGGGACGGGCGGGAGATACGCAGTATTTT.

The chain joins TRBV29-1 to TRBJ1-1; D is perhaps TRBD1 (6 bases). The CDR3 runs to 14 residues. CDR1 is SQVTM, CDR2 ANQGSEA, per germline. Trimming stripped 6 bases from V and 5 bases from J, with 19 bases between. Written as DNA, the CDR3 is TGCAGCGTCGGAAACAGGAGAGGGGGGACTGAAGCTTTCTTT. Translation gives CSVGNRRGGTEAFF. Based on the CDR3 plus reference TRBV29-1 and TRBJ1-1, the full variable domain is SAVISQKPSRDICQRGTSLTIQCQVDSQVTMMFWYRQQPGQSLTLIATANQGSEATYESGFVIDKFPISRPNLTFSTLTVSNMSPEDSSIYLCSVGNRRGGTEAFFGQGTRLTVV.

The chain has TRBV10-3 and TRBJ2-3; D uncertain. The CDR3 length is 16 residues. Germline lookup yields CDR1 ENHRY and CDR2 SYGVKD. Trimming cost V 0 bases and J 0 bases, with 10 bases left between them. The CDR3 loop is CAISESTLSSTDTQYF. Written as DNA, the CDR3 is TGTGCCATCAGTGAGTCGACCCTGTCTAGCACAGATACGCAGTATTTT.

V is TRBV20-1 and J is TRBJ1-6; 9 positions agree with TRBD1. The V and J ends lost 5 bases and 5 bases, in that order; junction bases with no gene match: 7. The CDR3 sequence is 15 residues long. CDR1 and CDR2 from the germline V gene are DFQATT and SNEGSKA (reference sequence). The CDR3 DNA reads TGCAGTGCTGGGGGGACAGGGAGGGATAATTCACCCCTCCACTTT. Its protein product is CSAGGTGRDNSPLHF.

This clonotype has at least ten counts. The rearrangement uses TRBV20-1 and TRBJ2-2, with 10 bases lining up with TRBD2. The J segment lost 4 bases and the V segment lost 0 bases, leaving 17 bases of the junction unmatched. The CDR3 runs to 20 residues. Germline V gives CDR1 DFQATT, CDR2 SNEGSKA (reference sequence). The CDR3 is CSARDPRGSSGGGGTGELFF. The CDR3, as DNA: TGCAGTGCTAGAGACCCCCGGGGATCTAGCGGGGGCGGTGGCACCGGGGAGCTGTTTTTT.

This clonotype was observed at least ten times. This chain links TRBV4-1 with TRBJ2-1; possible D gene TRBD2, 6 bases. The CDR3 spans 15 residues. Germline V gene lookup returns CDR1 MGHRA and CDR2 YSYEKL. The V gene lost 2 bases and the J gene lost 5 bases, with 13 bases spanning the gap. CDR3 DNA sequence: TGCGCCAGCAGCCAACTCCCGGGACTGAACAATGAGCAGTTCTTC. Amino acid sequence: CASSQLPGLNNEQFF.

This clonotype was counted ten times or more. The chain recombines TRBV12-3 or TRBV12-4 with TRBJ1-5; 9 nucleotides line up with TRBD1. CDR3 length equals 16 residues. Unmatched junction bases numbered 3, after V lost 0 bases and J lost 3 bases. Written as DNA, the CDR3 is TGTGCCAGCAGTTTAGCACAGGGGGCGATCAATCAGCCCCAGCATTTT. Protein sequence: CASSLAQGAINQPQHF.

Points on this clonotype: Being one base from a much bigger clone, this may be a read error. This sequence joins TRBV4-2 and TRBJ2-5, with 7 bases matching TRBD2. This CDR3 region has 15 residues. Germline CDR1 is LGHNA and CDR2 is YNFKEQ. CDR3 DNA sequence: TGTGCCGGCAGCTCCAACGGCCCCGGGGGGGAGACCCAGTACTTC. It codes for CAGSSNGPGGETQYF.

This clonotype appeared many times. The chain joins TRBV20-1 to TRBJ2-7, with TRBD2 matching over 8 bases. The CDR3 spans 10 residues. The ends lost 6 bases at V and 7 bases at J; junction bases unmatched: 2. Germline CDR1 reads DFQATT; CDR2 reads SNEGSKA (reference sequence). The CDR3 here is CSASGGEQYF. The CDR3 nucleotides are TGCAGTGCAAGCGGGGGAGAGCAGTACTTC.

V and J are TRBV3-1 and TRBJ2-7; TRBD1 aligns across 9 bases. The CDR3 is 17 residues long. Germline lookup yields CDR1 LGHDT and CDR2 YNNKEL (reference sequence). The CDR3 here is CTRSFSRDRALSYEQYF. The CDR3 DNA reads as TGTACCCGCAGTTTTTCCCGGGACAGGGCTTTATCCTACGAGCAGTACTTC.

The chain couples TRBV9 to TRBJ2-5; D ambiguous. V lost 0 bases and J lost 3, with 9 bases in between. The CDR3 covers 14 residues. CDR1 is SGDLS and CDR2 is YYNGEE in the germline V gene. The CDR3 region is CASSVAGWKETQYF. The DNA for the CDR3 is TGTGCCAGCAGCGTAGCCGGGTGGAAAGAGACCCAGTACTTC.

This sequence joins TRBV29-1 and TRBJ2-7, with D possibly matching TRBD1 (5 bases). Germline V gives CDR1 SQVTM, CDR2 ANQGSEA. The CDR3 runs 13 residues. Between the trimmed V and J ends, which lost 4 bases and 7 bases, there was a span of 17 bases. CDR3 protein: CSVGGRWVGEQYF. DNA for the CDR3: TGCAGCGTTGGGGGCAGGTGGGTAGGTGAGCAGTACTTC.

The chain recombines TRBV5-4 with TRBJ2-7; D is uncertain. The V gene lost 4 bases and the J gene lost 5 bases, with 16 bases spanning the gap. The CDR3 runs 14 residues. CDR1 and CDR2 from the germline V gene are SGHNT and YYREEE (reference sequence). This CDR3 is CASSPDAGTDEQYF. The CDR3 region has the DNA TGTGCCAGCAGCCCGGACGCCGGAACGGACGAGCAGTACTTC.

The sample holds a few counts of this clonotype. Written as DNA, the CDR3 is TGTGCCAGCAGGAGGGACGATCCTAATGAGCAGTTCTTC. It translates to CASRRDDPNEQFF. The V gene is TRBV12-3 or TRBV12-4, the J gene TRBJ2-1; either TRBD1 or TRBD2 may fit D (5 bases each). The length of the CDR3 is 13 residues. Trimming pared 6 bases from V and 7 bases from J, leaving 13 bases between.

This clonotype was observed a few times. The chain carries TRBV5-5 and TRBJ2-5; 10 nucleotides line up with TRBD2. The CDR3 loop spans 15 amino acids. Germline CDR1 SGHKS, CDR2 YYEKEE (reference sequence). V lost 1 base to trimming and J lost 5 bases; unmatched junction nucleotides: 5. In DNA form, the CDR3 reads TGTGCCAGCAGCTTGAGAGGACTAGCGGTGGAGACCCAGTACTTC. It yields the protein CASSLRGLAVETQYF.

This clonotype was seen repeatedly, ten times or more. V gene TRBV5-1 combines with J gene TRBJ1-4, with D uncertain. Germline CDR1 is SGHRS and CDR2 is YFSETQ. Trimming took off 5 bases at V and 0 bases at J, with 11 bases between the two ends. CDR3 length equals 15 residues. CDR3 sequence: CASSEAATTNEKLFF. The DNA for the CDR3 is TGCGCCAGCAGTGAGGCGGCCACAACTAATGAAAAACTGTTTTTT.

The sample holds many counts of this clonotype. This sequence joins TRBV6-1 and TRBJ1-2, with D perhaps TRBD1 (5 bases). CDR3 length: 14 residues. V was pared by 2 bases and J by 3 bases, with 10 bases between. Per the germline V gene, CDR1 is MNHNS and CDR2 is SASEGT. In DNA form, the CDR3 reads TGTGCCAGCAGTGAACTTGAGGGGTACTATGGCTACACCTTC. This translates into CASSELEGYYGYTF.

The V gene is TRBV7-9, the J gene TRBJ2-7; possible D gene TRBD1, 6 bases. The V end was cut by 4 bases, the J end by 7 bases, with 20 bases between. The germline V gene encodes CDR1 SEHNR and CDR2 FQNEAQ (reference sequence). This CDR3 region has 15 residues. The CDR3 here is CASSSARDTNREQYF. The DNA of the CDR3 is TGTGCCAGCAGCTCGGCCCGGGACACTAATAGGGAGCAGTACTTC. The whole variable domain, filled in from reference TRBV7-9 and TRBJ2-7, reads DTGVSQNPRHKITKRGQNVTFRCDPISEHNRLYWYRQTLGQGPEFLTYFQNEAQLEKSRLLSDRFSAERPKGSFSTLEIQRTEQGDSAMYLCASSSARDTNREQYFGPGTRLTVT.

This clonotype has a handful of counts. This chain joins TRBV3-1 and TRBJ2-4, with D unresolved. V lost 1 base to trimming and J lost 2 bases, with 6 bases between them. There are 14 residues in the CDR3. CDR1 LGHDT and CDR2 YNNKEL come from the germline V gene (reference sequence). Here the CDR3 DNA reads TGTGCCAGCAGCCAAGCCGGGTCCAAAAACATTCAGTACTTC. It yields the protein CASSQAGSKNIQYF. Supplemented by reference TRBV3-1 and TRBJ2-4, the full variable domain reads DTAVSQTPKYLVTQMGNDKSIKCEQNLGHDTMYWYKQDSKKFLKIMFSYNNKELIINETVPNRFSPKSPDKAHLNLHINSLELGDSAVYFCASSQAGSKNIQYFGAGTRLSVL.

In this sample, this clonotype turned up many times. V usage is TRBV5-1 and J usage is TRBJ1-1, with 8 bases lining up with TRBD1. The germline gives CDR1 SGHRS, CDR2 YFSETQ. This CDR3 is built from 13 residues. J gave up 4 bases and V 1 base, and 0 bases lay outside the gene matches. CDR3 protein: CASSLTGGTEAFF. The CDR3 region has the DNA TGCGCCAGCAGCTTGACAGGGGGCACTGAAGCTTTCTTT.

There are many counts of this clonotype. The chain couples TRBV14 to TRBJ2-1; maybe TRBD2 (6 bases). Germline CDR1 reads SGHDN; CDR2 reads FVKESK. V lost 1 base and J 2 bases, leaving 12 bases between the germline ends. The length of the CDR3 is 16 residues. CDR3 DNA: TGTGCCAGCAGCCAAGTAGACGGGAGACCCTACAATGAGCAGTTCTTC. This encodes CASSQVDGRPYNEQFF.

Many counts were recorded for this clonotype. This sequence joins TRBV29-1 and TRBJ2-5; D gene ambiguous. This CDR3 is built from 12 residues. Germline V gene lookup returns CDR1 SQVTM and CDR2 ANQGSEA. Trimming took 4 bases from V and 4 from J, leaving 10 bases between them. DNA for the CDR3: TGCAGCGTTGGGCAAGGCCTAGAGACCCAGTACTTC. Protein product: CSVGQGLETQYF. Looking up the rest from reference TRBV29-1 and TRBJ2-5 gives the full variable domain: SAVISQKPSRDICQRGTSLTIQCQVDSQVTMMFWYRQQPGQSLTLIATANQGSEATYESGFVIDKFPISRPNLTFSTLTVSNMSPEDSSIYLCSVGQGLETQYFGPGTRLLVL.

The CDR3 is CASSFGGSRKAFF. The CDR3 nucleotides are TGTGCCAGCAGCTTTGGGGGCAGCAGGAAAGCTTTCTTT. The chain employs TRBV12-1 and TRBJ1-1; the table's D call, TRBD1, was not checked against the DNA. TRBV12-1 is shown as a pseudogene. The CDR3 totals 13 residues.

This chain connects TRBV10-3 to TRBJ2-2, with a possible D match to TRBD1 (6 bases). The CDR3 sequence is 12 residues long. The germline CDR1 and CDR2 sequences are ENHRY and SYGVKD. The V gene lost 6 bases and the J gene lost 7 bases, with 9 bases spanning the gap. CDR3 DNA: TGTGCCATCAGGCGACAGGACGGGGAGCTGTTTTTT. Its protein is CAIRRQDGELFF.